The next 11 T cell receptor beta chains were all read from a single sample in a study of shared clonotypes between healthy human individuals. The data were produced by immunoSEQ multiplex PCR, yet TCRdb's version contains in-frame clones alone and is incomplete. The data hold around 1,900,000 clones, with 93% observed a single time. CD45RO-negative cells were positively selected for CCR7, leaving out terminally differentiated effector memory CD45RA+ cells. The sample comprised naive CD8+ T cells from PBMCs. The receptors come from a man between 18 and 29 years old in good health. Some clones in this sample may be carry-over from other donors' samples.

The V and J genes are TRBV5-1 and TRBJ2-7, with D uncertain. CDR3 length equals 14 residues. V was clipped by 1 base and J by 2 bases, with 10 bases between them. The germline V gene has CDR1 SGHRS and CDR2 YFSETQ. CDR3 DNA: TGCGCCAGCAGCTTGTCCATAGTACCCTACGAGCAGTACTTC. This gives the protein CASSLSIVPYEQYF. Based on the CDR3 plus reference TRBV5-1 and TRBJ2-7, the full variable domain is KAGVTQTPRYLIKTRGQQVTLSCSPISGHRSVSWYQQTPGQGLQFLFEYFSETQRNKGNFPGRFSGRQFSNSRSEMNVSTLELGDSALYLCASSLSIVPYEQYFGPGTRLTVT.

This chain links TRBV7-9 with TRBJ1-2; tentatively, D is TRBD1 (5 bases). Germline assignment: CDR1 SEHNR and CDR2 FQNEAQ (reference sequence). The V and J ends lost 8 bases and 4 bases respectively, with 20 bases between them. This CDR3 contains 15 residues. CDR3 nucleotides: TGTGCCAGCGCAGGTGCCGGGGACTCTTCCTATGGCTACACCTTC. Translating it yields CASAGAGDSSYGYTF.

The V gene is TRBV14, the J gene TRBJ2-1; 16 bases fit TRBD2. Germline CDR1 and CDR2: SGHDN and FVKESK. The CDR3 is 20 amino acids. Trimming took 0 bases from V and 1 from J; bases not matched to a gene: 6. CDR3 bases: TGTGCCAGCAGCCAAGAAGGGGGACTAGCGGGAGGGCAGTCCTACAATGAGCAGTTCTTC. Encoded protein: CASSQEGGLAGGQSYNEQFF.

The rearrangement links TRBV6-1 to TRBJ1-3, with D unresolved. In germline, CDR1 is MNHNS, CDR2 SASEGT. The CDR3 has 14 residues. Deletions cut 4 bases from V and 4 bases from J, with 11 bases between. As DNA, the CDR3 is TGTGCCAGCAGTGCGACCGGTCCCGGAAACACCATATATTTT. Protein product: CASSATGPGNTIYF.

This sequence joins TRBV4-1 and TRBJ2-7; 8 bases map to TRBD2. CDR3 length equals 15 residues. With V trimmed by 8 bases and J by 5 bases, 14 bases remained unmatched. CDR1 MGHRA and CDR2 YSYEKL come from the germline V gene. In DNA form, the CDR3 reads TGCGCCAGCCGACTTCAAAGCGGGAGTCGCGACGAGCAGTACTTC. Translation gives CASRLQSGSRDEQYF.

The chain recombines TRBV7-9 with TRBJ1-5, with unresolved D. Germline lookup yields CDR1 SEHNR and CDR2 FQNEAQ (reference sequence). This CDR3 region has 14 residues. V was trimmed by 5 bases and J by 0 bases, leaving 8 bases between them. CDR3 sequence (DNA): TGTGCCAGCAGCCCGGTCAGTAGCAATCAGCCCCAGCATTTT. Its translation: CASSPVSSNQPQHF.

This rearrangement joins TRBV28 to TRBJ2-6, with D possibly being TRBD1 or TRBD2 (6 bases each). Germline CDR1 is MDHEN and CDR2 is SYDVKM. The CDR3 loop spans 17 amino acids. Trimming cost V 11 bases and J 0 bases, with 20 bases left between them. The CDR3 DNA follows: TGTGCCCGCCGGGGTCACGGGGGCAACTCTGGGGCCAACGTCCTGACTTTC. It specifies CARRGHGGNSGANVLTF.

The CDR3: CASRDRGHGEQYF. CDR3 nucleotides: TGTGCCAGTAGAGACAGGGGGCACGGCGAGCAGTACTTC. The V and J genes are TRBV19 and TRBJ2-7; 10 nucleotides agree with TRBD1. Germline CDR1 is LNHDA and CDR2 is SQIVND (reference sequence). This CDR3 has 13 residues. The J segment lost 6 bases and the V segment lost 6 bases, leaving 5 bases of the junction unmatched.

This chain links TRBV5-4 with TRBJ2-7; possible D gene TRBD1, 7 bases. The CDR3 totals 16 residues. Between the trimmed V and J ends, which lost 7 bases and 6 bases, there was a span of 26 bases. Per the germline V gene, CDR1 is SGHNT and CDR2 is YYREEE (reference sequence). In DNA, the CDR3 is TGTGCCAGCTCCCAGGGGGGTGGGACGCCCTTGTCCGAGCAGTACTTC. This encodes CASSQGGGTPLSEQYF.

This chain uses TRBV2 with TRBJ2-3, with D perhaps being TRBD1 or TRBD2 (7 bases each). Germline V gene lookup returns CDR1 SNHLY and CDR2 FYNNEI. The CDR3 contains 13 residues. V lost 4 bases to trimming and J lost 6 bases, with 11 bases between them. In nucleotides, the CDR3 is TGTGCCAGCAGTGGACAGGGAGGGGATACGCAGTATTTT. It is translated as CASSGQGGDTQYF. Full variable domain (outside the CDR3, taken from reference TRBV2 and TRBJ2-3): EPEVTQTPSHQVTQMGQEVILRCVPISNHLYFYWYRQILGQKVEFLVSFYNNEISEKSEIFDDQFSVERPDGSNFTLKIRSTKLEDSAMYFCASSGQGGDTQYFGPGTRLTVL.

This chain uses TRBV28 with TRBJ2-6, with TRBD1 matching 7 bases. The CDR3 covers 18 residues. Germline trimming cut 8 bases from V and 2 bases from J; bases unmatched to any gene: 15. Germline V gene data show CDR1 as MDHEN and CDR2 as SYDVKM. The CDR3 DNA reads TGTGCCAGCGGCACCCCAACCGGGACAGTTACTGGGGCCAACGTCCTGACTTTC. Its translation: CASGTPTGTVTGANVLTF.